The 4 T cell receptor beta chains below were found in one sample sequenced in a study of blood T cell repertoires in COVID-19. The method was immunoSEQ multiplex PCR; TCRdb's version includes in-frame clones alone and lacks a portion of them. The repertoire has about 220,000 clones, 83% of them found once; the top ten carry about 2.7%. The source material was peripheral blood. These receptors were obtained from a woman between 40 and 50 years old with active or convalescent COVID-19.

This chain joins TRBV19 and TRBJ2-5, with D maybe TRBD2 (6 bases). Looked up from germline, CDR1 is LNHDA and CDR2 is SQIVND (reference sequence). V was shortened by 8 bases and J by 7 bases, with 20 bases between the two germline ends. The CDR3 sequence is 14 residues long. CDR3 residues: CASSDSGWGVTQYF. The CDR3 coding sequence is TGTGCCAGTTCCGACAGCGGGTGGGGAGTGACCCAGTACTTC.

This sequence joins TRBV5-1 and TRBJ2-1; tentatively, D is TRBD1 (6 bases). This CDR3 contains 17 residues. CDR1 SGHRS and CDR2 YFSETQ come from the germline V gene. V was trimmed by 0 bases and J by 6 bases, leaving 19 bases between them. The CDR3 DNA reads TGCGCCAGCAGCTTGGCCCTTGCAGGGGCGGACGTCAATGAGCAGTTCTTC. Amino acid sequence: CASSLALAGADVNEQFF.

The chain links TRBV14 to TRBJ2-1; 11 bases line up with TRBD2. Germline loops: CDR1 SGHDN, CDR2 FVKESK. The CDR3 extends over 18 amino acids. J was trimmed by 7 bases and V by 2 bases; bases with no gene match: 13. CDR3 DNA: TGTGCCAGCAGCCAACCCAATCAACTAGCGGGGGCTGTAAATGAGCAGTTCTTC. Protein: CASSQPNQLAGAVNEQFF.

The J gene is TRBJ1-4, the V gene TRBV4-2; D remains unclear. The germline gives CDR1 LGHNA, CDR2 YNFKEQ. The CDR3 totals 12 residues. V gave up 3 bases and J gave up 10 bases, with 9 bases separating them. For the CDR3, the DNA is TGTGCCAGCAGCCACTCTCACGGAAAACTGTTTTTT. Its translation is CASSHSHGKLFF.